These 21 T cell receptor beta chains were sequenced from one sample in a study of early T cells in non-severe SARS-CoV-2 infection. One entry per CDR3 protein results from TCRdb running MiXCR on the 5' RACE reads. The sample carries approximately 77,000 distinct CDR3 sequences, roughly 15% recorded once. Sequencing input: whole blood. The receptors derive from an adult who was a healthcare worker with PCR-confirmed SARS-CoV-2 infection or an uninfected control (not recorded which).

This clonotype was counted between two and nine times. The chain recombines TRBV11-2 with TRBJ2-3; unclear D gene. CDR1 and CDR2 (germline): SGHAT, FQNNGV. V gave up 5 bases and J gave up 0 bases, with 6 bases separating them. The CDR3 contains 13 residues. CDR3 nucleotides: TGTGCCAGCAGCCTGATTAGCACAGATACGCAGTATTTT. Translated: CASSLISTDTQYF.

The chain carries TRBV11-2 and TRBJ2-1; a possible D gene is TRBD2 (6 bases). Germline CDR1 is SGHAT and CDR2 is FQNNGV. The CDR3 loop spans 16 amino acids. The V end was cut by 5 bases, the J end by 0 bases, with 14 bases between. This chain's CDR3 is CASSGGTASSYNEQFF. The CDR3 coding sequence is TGTGCCAGCAGCGGGGGGACCGCGAGCTCCTACAATGAGCAGTTCTTC.

J is TRBJ2-3 and V is TRBV10-1; maybe TRBD1 (6 bases). This CDR3 comprises 14 residues. The V end was cut by 3 bases, the J end by 2 bases, with 9 bases between. The germline CDR1 and CDR2 sequences are WNHNN and SYGVQD (reference sequence). CDR3 protein: CASSDRDNTDTQYF. The CDR3 DNA follows: TGCGCCAGCAGTGACCGGGACAACACAGATACGCAGTATTTT.

The chain uses TRBV20-1 and TRBJ1-4; 7 nucleotides agree with TRBD1. Trimming at V came to 6 bases and at J to 6 bases, leaving 13 bases not matched to a gene. Germline CDR1 reads DFQATT; CDR2 reads SNEGSKA (reference sequence). The CDR3 is 15 amino acids. The CDR3 sequence is CSAKATGRGDEKLFF. CDR3 in DNA: TGCAGTGCCAAGGCGACAGGGAGGGGTGATGAAAAACTGTTTTTT.

Only a few counts were recorded for this clonotype. The V and J genes are TRBV19 and TRBJ2-3; perhaps TRBD2 as D (6 bases). Germline lookup yields CDR1 LNHDA and CDR2 SQIVND (reference sequence). V lost 7 bases, J lost 2 bases, and 13 bases lay in between. The CDR3 has 14 residues. The CDR3 reads CASTAGRPTDTQYF. The CDR3 nucleotides read TGTGCCAGTACCGCGGGACGGCCCACAGATACGCAGTATTTT.

The sample holds a few counts of this clonotype. The chain has TRBV6-1 and TRBJ2-3, with 9 positions matching TRBD2. The CDR3 spans 15 residues. V shed 4 bases, J shed 1 base, and the junction held 3 bases outside the gene matches. Germline loops: CDR1 MNHNS, CDR2 SASEGT. In DNA, the CDR3 is TGTGCCAGCAGTGCGTTAGCGGGGGGCACAGATACGCAGTATTTT. Protein product: CASSALAGGTDTQYF.

The rearrangement uses TRBV11-2 and TRBJ1-3, with no clear D. The CDR3 totals 18 residues. The V gene's germline CDR1 is SGHAT and CDR2 FQNNGV. Trimming removed 5 bases at V and 4 bases at J, with 24 bases between. This CDR3 reads CASSGRRRPGLKGNTIYF. In DNA, the CDR3 is TGTGCCAGCAGCGGACGTCGCAGACCGGGCCTAAAAGGAAACACCATATATTTT. The full variable domain, rest sourced from reference TRBV11-2 and TRBJ1-3, is EAGVAQSPRYKIIEKRQSVAFWCNPISGHATLYWYQQILGQGPKLLIQFQNNGVVDDSQLPKDRFSAERLKGVDSTLKIQPAKLEDSAVYLCASSGRRRPGLKGNTIYFGEGSWLTVV.

The chain carries TRBV29-1 and TRBJ1-1; 8 bases agree with TRBD1. The CDR3 covers 11 residues. Germline values: CDR1 SQVTM, CDR2 ANQGSEA. V lost 7 bases, J lost 5 bases, and 3 bases stayed unmatched. The CDR3 is CSGQGNTEAFF. The CDR3 DNA sequence: TGCAGCGGACAGGGGAATACTGAAGCTTTCTTT.

This clonotype was seen a handful of times. This rearrangement joins TRBV5-1 to TRBJ2-1; 7 nucleotides line up with TRBD1. Trimming removed 0 bases from V and 7 bases from J; junction bases left unmatched: 13. Germline-derived CDR1 and CDR2 are SGHRS and YFSETQ. CDR3 length: 17 residues. The CDR3 nucleotides read TGCGCCAGCAGCTTGGAGGGGGCAGGTTGGCGAAAAAATGAGCAGTTCTTC. Its translation is CASSLEGAGWRKNEQFF.

V is TRBV20-1 and J is TRBJ1-1; D unresolved. The V gene lost 3 bases and the J gene lost 3 bases, with 5 bases spanning the gap. The germline V gene has CDR1 DFQATT and CDR2 SNEGSKA (reference sequence). The CDR3 extends over 11 amino acids. The CDR3 protein is CSAREDTEAFF. CDR3 DNA: TGCAGTGCTAGGGAAGACACTGAAGCTTTCTTT.

There are a few counts of this clonotype. This chain joins TRBV19 and TRBJ1-2, with TRBD1 identical over 11 bases. V lost 4 bases to trimming and J lost 4 bases; unmatched junction nucleotides: 2. The V gene's germline CDR1 is LNHDA and CDR2 SQIVND (reference sequence). CDR3 size: 14 residues. The CDR3 reads CASSRTGGVYGYTF. CDR3 nucleotide sequence: TGTGCCAGTAGTAGGACAGGGGGCGTCTATGGCTACACCTTC.

The chain joins TRBV7-9 to TRBJ1-5; 9 nucleotides agree with TRBD1. Germline trimming cut 5 bases from V and 4 bases from J; bases unmatched to any gene: 9. CDR3 size: 16 residues. Germline-derived CDR1 and CDR2 are SEHNR and FQNEAQ (reference sequence). The chain's CDR3 is CASSPAGQGVNQPQHF. CDR3 coding DNA: TGTGCCAGCAGCCCCGCGGGACAGGGAGTTAATCAGCCCCAGCATTTT.

This clonotype was detected only a few times. The chain joins TRBV7-2 to TRBJ2-1; D is possibly TRBD1 (5 bases). The CDR3 has 16 residues. The germline V gene has CDR1 SGHTA and CDR2 FQGNSA. Between the trimmed V and J ends, which lost 1 base and 0 bases, there was a span of 10 bases. The CDR3 DNA sequence: TGTGCCAGCAGCTTAGAGGGGTGGAGCTCCTACAATGAGCAGTTCTTC. Residues: CASSLEGWSSYNEQFF.

V and J are TRBV7-6 and TRBJ1-1, with D possibly matching TRBD1 (5 bases). The CDR3 totals 15 residues. From germline, CDR1 is SGHVS and CDR2 FNYEAQ. Trimming pared 1 base from V and 1 base from J, leaving 10 bases between. The chain's CDR3 is CASSLEGAPNTEAFF. The CDR3 DNA reads TGTGCCAGCAGCTTAGAAGGGGCCCCGAACACTGAAGCTTTCTTT.

In its sample, this clonotype was seen many times. The chain joins TRBV20-1 to TRBJ2-5; TRBD1 or TRBD2 may be the D gene (5 bases each). The CDR3 consists of 12 residues. Trimming stripped 3 bases from V and 4 bases from J, with 9 bases between. Germline V gives CDR1 DFQATT, CDR2 SNEGSKA (reference sequence). In DNA form, the CDR3 reads TGCAGTGCTAGTGAGGGGAGAGAGACCCAGTACTTC. Protein: CSASEGRETQYF.

The table lists this clonotype with a few counts. The chain employs TRBV3-1 and TRBJ2-7; TRBD2 matches at 9 bases. V dropped 0 bases and J dropped 12; count of bases not matched to a gene: 6. Germline V CDR1 and CDR2: LGHDT, YNNKEL (reference sequence). The CDR3 loop spans 13 amino acids. For the CDR3, the DNA is TGTGCCAGCAGCCAAGAACGGCTAGCGGGGCGGTACTTC. As protein: CASSQERLAGRYF.

This clonotype was observed many times. The chain uses TRBV9 and TRBJ2-4; 8 nucleotides align to TRBD1. The V gene end was trimmed by 3 bases and the J gene end by 9 bases; junction bases not matched to a gene: 11. Germline V lookup: CDR1 SGDLS, CDR2 YYNGEE. The CDR3 sequence is 15 residues long. CDR3 residues: CASSALTGEIGIQYF. Written as DNA, the CDR3 is TGTGCCAGCAGCGCATTGACAGGGGAGATAGGCATTCAGTACTTC. Full variable domain (rest looked up from reference TRBV9 and TRBJ2-4): DSGVTQTPKHLITATGQRVTLRCSPRSGDLSVYWYQQSLDQGLQFLIQYYNGEERAKGNILERFSAQQFPDLHSELNLSSLELGDSALYFCASSALTGEIGIQYFGAGTRLSVL.

This clonotype appeared a few times. CDR3: CASSNRAGELFF. CDR3 sequence (DNA): TGTGCCAGTTCTAACAGGGCCGGGGAGCTGTTTTTT. This chain links TRBV19 with TRBJ2-2, with D possibly being TRBD1 (6 bases). Trimming cost V 8 bases and J 6 bases, with 10 bases left between them. This CDR3 contains 12 residues. Germline V CDR1 and CDR2: LNHDA, SQIVND (reference sequence).

This clonotype was observed a few times. The CDR3 DNA reads TGTGCCAGTAGTATAGGACAGGGGATAGCCAAAAACATTCAGTACTTC. This encodes CASSIGQGIAKNIQYF. The genes are TRBV19 and TRBJ2-4; TRBD1 matches at 8 bases. The CDR3 loop spans 16 amino acids. In germline, CDR1 is LNHDA, CDR2 SQIVND (reference sequence). V was clipped by 1 base and J by 0 bases; unmatched bases: 2.

Of note for this clonotype: Because the CDR3 is missing its conserved closing phenylalanine or tryptophan, this is likely a read error. The V call is TRBV2, the J call TRBJ1-5; D not resolved. V lost 3 bases and J lost 11, with 17 bases in between. The CDR3 is 14 residues long. CDR1 is SNHLY and CDR2 is FYNNEI in the germline V gene. For the CDR3, the DNA is TGTGCCAGCAGTGATGGTGGCGTTAATGAGGCCCAGCATTCT. It is translated as CASSDGGVNEAQHS.

This clonotype has a handful of counts. V usage is TRBV5-1 and J usage is TRBJ1-1; D remains ambiguous. Germline CDR1 SGHRS, CDR2 YFSETQ. Between the trimmed V and J ends, which lost 0 bases and 11 bases, there was a span of 11 bases. CDR3 length: 12 residues. The CDR3 DNA reads TGCGCCAGCAGCTTGGGAGGAGGGTACGCTTTCTTT. Amino acids: CASSLGGGYAFF. Combining the CDR3 with reference TRBV5-1 and TRBJ1-1 gives the whole variable domain KAGVTQTPRYLIKTRGQQVTLSCSPISGHRSVSWYQQTPGQGLQFLFEYFSETQRNKGNFPGRFSGRQFSNSRSEMNVSTLELGDSALYLCASSLGGGYAFFGQGTRLTVV.